A selection of T cell receptor beta chains follows, all from one sample in a study of blood T cell repertoires in COVID-19. Profiled with immunoSEQ multiplex PCR; TCRdb holds only in-frame clones, not every one. This table holds approximately 67,000 clones, around 87% found once. Specimen: peripheral blood. Receptors were obtained from a man aged 45-60 years with active COVID-19. CDR3s include the opening cysteine and the closing phenylalanine or tryptophan. The D gene is left open where the match is weak. Clone size appears in some rows only: once, few, many, or a class for an expanded clone.

>TRBD1|.|TRBV3-1/TRBV3-2|TRBJ1-1
CASSRGRDRVFAEAFF
TGTGCCAGCAGCCGGGGCCGGGACAGGGTATTCGCTGAAGCTTTCTTT
>.|few|TRBV11-2|TRBJ2-7
CASSPLTQVAYEQYF
TGTGCAAGTTCGCCCTTAACACAAGTAGCATACGAGCAGTACTTC
>TRBD1|.|TRBV18|TRBJ2-6
CASSPGAGGSGANVLTF
TGTGCCAGCTCACCCGGGGCAGGGGGCTCTGGGGCCAACGTCCTGACTTTC
>TRBD1|.|TRBV29-1|TRBJ2-2
CSVGQGHTGELFF
TGCAGCGTTGGACAGGGACACACCGGGGAGCTGTTTTTT
>.|.|TRBV29-1|TRBJ1-2
CSVNRDIPNYGYTF
TGCAGCGTTAACAGGGACATTCCTAACTATGGCTACACCTTC
>TRBD2|.|TRBV6-6|TRBJ2-1
CASSHLGVGGSRNEQFF
TGTGCCAGCAGTCACCTCGGGGTCGGCGGGAGTAGGAATGAGCAGTTCTTC
>.|.|TRBV5-1|TRBJ2-5
CASSLGLARGQETQYF
TGCGCCAGCAGCTTGGGTCTCGCGCGTGGCCAAGAGACCCAGTACTTC
>.|.|TRBV9|TRBJ1-2
CASSVDAGNGGYTF
TGTGCCAGCAGCGTAGATGCGGGGAATGGGGGCTACACCTTC
>.|.|TRBV3-1/TRBV3-2|TRBJ2-1
CAAGGQVGYNEQFF
TGTGCCGCCGGGGGGCAGGTAGGATACAATGAGCAGTTCTTC
>.|.|TRBV6-6|TRBJ2-5
CASSYSGSQETQYF
TGTGCCAGCAGTTATTCGGGATCACAAGAGACCCAGTACTTC
>TRBD1|.|TRBV19|TRBJ1-2
CASSPNPTGGGRIYTF
TGTGCCAGTAGTCCGAATCCGACAGGGGGCGGCCGCATCTACACCTTC
>TRBD2|.|TRBV6-4|TRBJ2-1
CASRLAGGLGEQFF
TGTGCCAGCAGACTAGCGGGAGGGTTGGGGGAGCAGTTCTTC
>.|once|TRBV4-3|TRBJ2-7
CASSQDTGVTYEQYF
TGCGCCAGCAGCCAAGATACGGGGGTCACCTACGAGCAGTACTTC
>.|.|TRBV7-9|TRBJ1-5
CASSLSGNNQPQHF
TGTGCCAGCAGCTTATCAGGGAACAATCAGCCCCAGCATTTT
>TRBD2|.|TRBV7-2|TRBJ2-5
CASSYQGRSGTGETQYF
TGTGCCAGCAGCTACCAAGGGAGGAGCGGGACGGGGGAGACCCAGTACTTC
>.|.|TRBV5-1|TRBJ2-3
CASSLGWTLKDTQYF
TGCGCCAGCAGCTTGGGCTGGACATTAAAAGATACGCAGTATTTT
>TRBD2|.|TRBV12-5|TRBJ2-2
CASALGVAGGTGELFF
TGTGCTAGTGCCCTCGGGGTAGCGGGAGGCACCGGGGAGCTGTTTTTT
>.|.|TRBV6-2/TRBV6-3|TRBJ2-2
CASSLQGWGTGELFF
TGTGCCAGCAGCTTACAGGGTTGGGGAACCGGGGAGCTGTTTTTT
>.|few|TRBV19|TRBJ1-5
CASSIAVPSSNQPQHF
TGTGCCAGTAGTATAGCCGTCCCCTCTAGCAATCAGCCCCAGCATTTT
>.|.|TRBV28|TRBJ1-5
CASSFLVRDNQPQHF
TGTGCCAGCAGTTTTCTTGTCAGGGACAATCAGCCCCAGCATTTT
>.|.|TRBV29-1|TRBJ2-5
CSVEATKVYF
TGCAGCGTTGAAGCGACAAAGGTGTACTTC
>TRBD2|.|TRBV5-1|TRBJ2-3
CASSLGRGTSFDTQYF
TGCGCCAGCAGCTTGGGTCGTGGGACTAGCTTCGATACGCAGTATTTT
>.|.|TRBV5-1|TRBJ2-1
CASSLGQVLSYNEQFF
TGCGCCAGCAGCTTGGGCCAGGTACTCTCCTACAATGAGCAGTTCTTC
>TRBD2|.|TRBV6-1|TRBJ2-1
CASSEISGAYNEQFF
TGTGCCAGCAGTGAGATTAGCGGGGCCTACAATGAGCAGTTCTTC
>.|.|TRBV27|TRBJ2-7
CASSSYRDSYEQYF
TGTGCCAGCAGTTCGTATCGGGACTCTTACGAGCAGTACTTC
>TRBD1|.|TRBV28|TRBJ2-7
CASNPGGTGTGFSSNEQYF
TGTGCCAGCAACCCCGGGGGCACCGGGACAGGGTTCTCCTCGAACGAGCAGTACTTC
>TRBD2|.|TRBV7-9|TRBJ2-3
CASSLGLAGDTDTQYF
TGTGCCAGCAGCTTAGGGCTAGCGGGGGATACAGATACGCAGTATTTT
>TRBD1|.|TRBV19|TRBJ1-2
CAVKSRDRDNYGYTF
TGTGCCGTGAAATCCCGGGACAGAGATAACTATGGCTACACCTTC
>.|once|TRBV28|TRBJ2-6
CASSFNSGANVLTF
TGTGCCAGCAGTTTCAACTCTGGGGCCAACGTCCTGACTTTC
>TRBD1|few|TRBV6-5|TRBJ1-4
CASRTQGAPEKLFF
TGTGCCAGTAGAACCCAGGGGGCGCCCGAAAAACTGTTTTTT
>TRBD2|.|TRBV28|TRBJ2-1
CASSPSGLAENEQFF
TGTGCCAGCAGTCCCTCGGGACTAGCTGAGAATGAGCAGTTCTTC
>.|.|TRBV25-1|TRBJ1-1
CASSSSGVTEAFF
TGTGCCAGCAGCAGCTCGGGGGTGACTGAAGCTTTCTTT
>TRBD2|once|TRBV5-4|TRBJ2-5
CASSLRLAGGYQETQYF
TGTGCCAGCAGCTTGAGACTAGCGGGAGGATACCAAGAGACCCAGTACTTC
>TRBD1|.|TRBV19|TRBJ1-2
CASRSDRWVDGYTF
TGTGCCAGTAGATCGGACAGGTGGGTCGATGGCTACACCTTC
>TRBD1|once|TRBV24-1|TRBJ1-5
CATSESGTGANQPQHF
TGTGCCACCAGTGAATCCGGGACAGGGGCTAATCAGCCCCAGCATTTT
>.|.|TRBV15|TRBJ1-5
CATSSSGVQPQHF
TGTGCCACCAGCAGCTCGGGGGTTCAGCCCCAGCATTTT
>.|.|TRBV28|TRBJ1-1
CASSSPTVMNTEAFF
TGTGCCAGCAGTTCGCCGACAGTGATGAACACTGAAGCTTTCTTT
>TRBD1|few|TRBV25-1|TRBJ2-2
CASSAPRNRGLDTGELFF
TGTGCCAGCAGTGCACCCCGTAACAGGGGGCTGGACACCGGGGAGCTGTTTTTT
>.|.|TRBV11-2|TRBJ2-7
CASSLLQTYEQYF
TGTGCCAGCAGCTTGTTACAGACCTACGAGCAGTACTTC
>TRBD2|.|TRBV28|TRBJ2-7
CASSLLAGAYEQYF
TGTGCCAGCAGTCTGCTAGCGGGAGCCTACGAGCAGTACTTC
>.|.|TRBV3-1/TRBV3-2|TRBJ2-1
CASSRATHQSDNEQFF
TGTGCCAGCAGTCGCGCGACTCATCAGAGCGACAATGAGCAGTTCTTC